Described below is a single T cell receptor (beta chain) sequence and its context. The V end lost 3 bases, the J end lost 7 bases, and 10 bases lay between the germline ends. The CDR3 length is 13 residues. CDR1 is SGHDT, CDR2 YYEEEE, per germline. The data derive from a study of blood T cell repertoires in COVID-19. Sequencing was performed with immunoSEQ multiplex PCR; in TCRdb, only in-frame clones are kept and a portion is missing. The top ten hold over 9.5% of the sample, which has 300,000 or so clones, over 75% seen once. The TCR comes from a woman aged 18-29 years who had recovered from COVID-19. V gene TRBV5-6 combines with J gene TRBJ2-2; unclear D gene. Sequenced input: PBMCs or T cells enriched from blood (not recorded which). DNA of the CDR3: TGTGCCAGCAGCTCCTCGAGTTACGGGGAGCTGTTTTTT. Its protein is CASSSSSYGELFF.